These 32 T cell receptor beta chains came from one sample sequenced in a study of blood T cell repertoires in COVID-19. Produced via immunoSEQ multiplex PCR; TCRdb's table is partial and in-frame only. The data show more than 250,000 clones, around nine tenths seen once. Sequenced sample: PBMCs or T cells enriched from blood (not recorded which). These receptors were collected from a woman aged 18-29 years who had recovered from COVID-19.

This chain joins TRBV6-5 and TRBJ1-2; possible D gene TRBD1, 6 bases. V lost 10 bases to trimming and J lost 6 bases, with 15 bases between them. Germline loops: CDR1 MNHEY, CDR2 SVGAGI. The CDR3 spans 12 residues. This chain's CDR3 is CATFRTDHGYTF. The CDR3 DNA reads TGTGCCACCTTTAGGACAGATCATGGCTACACCTTC.

The DNA of the CDR3 is TGCAGCGCCAGTCGGGAGGGGGCTGCTACTGAAGCTTTCTTT. Its translation: CSASREGAATEAFF. The gene calls are TRBV29-1 and TRBJ1-1, with 7 nucleotides matching TRBD1. Trimming removed 7 bases from V and 5 bases from J; junction bases left unmatched: 13. The CDR3 is made up of 14 amino acids. CDR1 is SQVTM, CDR2 ANQGSEA, per germline.

The J gene is TRBJ1-3, the V gene TRBV19; D not resolved. V was clipped by 6 bases and J by 4 bases, with 19 bases between them. This CDR3 spans 16 amino acids. The germline CDR1 and CDR2 sequences are LNHDA and SQIVND (reference sequence). CDR3 nucleotides: TGTGCCAGTAGCAAGACTGGTCAATTTTCAGGAAACACCATATATTTT. Translated: CASSKTGQFSGNTIYF.

This clone has only one observation. J is TRBJ2-7 and V is TRBV4-2, with 11 bases lining up with TRBD1. V shed 3 bases, J shed 4 bases, and the junction held 2 bases outside the gene matches. CDR3 length equals 14 residues. Germline V gives CDR1 LGHNA, CDR2 YNFKEQ. The CDR3: CASSQGQGVYEQYF. The DNA for the CDR3 is TGTGCCAGCAGCCAGGGACAGGGGGTTTACGAGCAGTACTTC.

V usage is TRBV21-1 and J usage is TRBJ1-5; TRBD1 is the table's D call and was not checked against the DNA. TRBV21-1 is tagged as a pseudogene. CDR3 length: 17 amino acids. Here the CDR3 reads CASSKVVETGAGQPQHF. CDR3 sequence (DNA): TGTGCCAGCAGCAAGGTCGTCGAGACAGGGGCTGGTCAGCCCCAGCATTTT.

V and J are TRBV10-3 and TRBJ1-2; 9 bases align to TRBD1. The CDR3 is 14 residues long. With V trimmed by 2 bases and J by 8 bases, 6 bases remained unmatched. From germline, CDR1 is ENHRY and CDR2 SYGVKD. The CDR3 DNA follows: TGTGCCATCAGTGAGGGCGGGACAGGGAGCGGCTACACCTTC. Protein product: CAISEGGTGSGYTF.

The chain joins TRBV30 to TRBJ2-1; 8 bases map to TRBD1. Unmatched junction bases numbered 5, after V lost 5 bases and J lost 2 bases. Germline CDR1 reads GTSNPN; CDR2 reads SVGIG (reference sequence). The CDR3 runs to 14 residues. The CDR3 DNA reads TGTGCCTGGCAGGGGGCATTCACCTACAATGAGCAGTTCTTC. Translation: CAWQGAFTYNEQFF.

This chain joins TRBV7-9 and TRBJ2-2; D is unclear. Germline V gene data show CDR1 as SEHNR and CDR2 as FQNEAQ (reference sequence). The CDR3 loop spans 14 amino acids. V lost 8 bases and J lost 2, with 12 bases in between. Written as DNA, the CDR3 is TGTGCCAGCCACTCTTCTCCAAACACCGGGGAGCTGTTTTTT. This gives the protein CASHSSPNTGELFF.

The rearrangement joins TRBV7-2 to TRBJ1-1, with a weak D call TRBD1 (6 bases). Germline CDR1 and CDR2: SGHTA and FQGNSA. V was shortened by 3 bases and J by 3 bases, with 23 bases between the two germline ends. The CDR3 length is 18 residues. CDR3 DNA: TGTGCCAGCAGCTTCGATCCCTGGACAGTGGGCGTAGACACTGAAGCTTTCTTT. It translates to CASSFDPWTVGVDTEAFF. Full variable domain (missing parts from reference TRBV7-2 and TRBJ1-1): GAGVSQSPSNKVTEKGKDVELRCDPISGHTALYWYRQSLGQGLEFLIYFQGNSAPDKSGLPSDRFSAERTGGSVSTLTIQRTQQEDSAVYLCASSFDPWTVGVDTEAFFGQGTRLTVV.

This chain links TRBV9 with TRBJ1-6; no clear D. This CDR3 spans 14 amino acids. From germline, CDR1 is SGDLS and CDR2 YYNGEE. Trimming stripped 2 bases from V and 7 bases from J, with 10 bases between. CDR3 nucleotide sequence: TGTGCCAGCAGCGTCTCTAGGTACAATTCACCCCTCCACTTT. Translated, it gives CASSVSRYNSPLHF. Drawing the rest from reference TRBV9 and TRBJ1-6, the complete variable domain is DSGVTQTPKHLITATGQRVTLRCSPRSGDLSVYWYQQSLDQGLQFLIQYYNGEERAKGNILERFSAQQFPDLHSELNLSSLELGDSALYFCASSVSRYNSPLHFGNGTRLTVT.

The chain is built from TRBV27 and TRBJ2-7; 8 nucleotides align to TRBD1. V was clipped by 4 bases and J by 3 bases; unmatched bases: 8. The V gene's germline CDR1 is MNHEY and CDR2 SMNVEV (reference sequence). The CDR3 loop spans 15 amino acids. This CDR3 is CASSSGQASGYEQYF. As DNA, the CDR3 is TGTGCCAGCAGTTCGGGACAGGCATCCGGCTACGAGCAGTACTTC.

CDR3 DNA sequence: TGTGCCAGTTCACTAACAGGGGACTATGGCTACACCTTC. Its protein is CASSLTGDYGYTF. The chain carries TRBV12-3 or TRBV12-4 and TRBJ1-2, with TRBD1 identical over 7 bases. With V trimmed by 9 bases and J by 3 bases, 7 bases remained unmatched. This CDR3 spans 13 amino acids.

This chain links TRBV5-6 with TRBJ1-2; 8 nucleotides line up with TRBD1. The CDR3 has 15 residues. The germline V gene has CDR1 SGHDT and CDR2 YYEEEE. Unmatched junction bases numbered 6, after V lost 1 base and J lost 4 bases. In nucleotides, the CDR3 is TGTGCCAGCAGCTTGTTTGACAGGGGATTCTATGGCTACACCTTC. It codes for CASSLFDRGFYGYTF. Full variable domain (remainder filled in from reference TRBV5-6 and TRBJ1-2): DAGVTQSPTHLIKTRGQQVTLRCSPKSGHDTVSWYQQALGQGPQFIFQYYEEEERQRGNFPDRFSGHQFPNYSSELNVNALLLGDSALYLCASSLFDRGFYGYTFGSGTRLTVV.

J is TRBJ1-5 and V is TRBV27, with D perhaps matching TRBD1 (5 bases). Per germline, CDR1 MNHEY and CDR2 SMNVEV (reference sequence). The CDR3 has 15 amino acids. The V gene lost 1 base and the J gene lost 1 base, with 8 bases spanning the gap. The CDR3 sequence: CASSLFRESNQPQHF. CDR3 bases: TGTGCCAGCAGTTTATTCAGGGAAAGCAATCAGCCCCAGCATTTT.

This clone appeared a few times. This chain connects TRBV6-5 to TRBJ2-7; a possible D gene is TRBD2 (5 bases). CDR1 is MNHEY and CDR2 is SVGAGI in the germline V gene. This CDR3 spans 16 amino acids. The V end was cut by 2 bases, the J end by 5 bases, with 19 bases between. The CDR3 sequence is CASSYPNTVGIHEQYF. The CDR3 nucleotides read TGTGCCAGCAGTTACCCCAACACCGTCGGGATTCACGAGCAGTACTTC.

J is TRBJ2-7 and V is TRBV2; D ambiguous. The V gene's germline CDR1 is SNHLY and CDR2 FYNNEI. Trimming stripped 10 bases from V and 2 bases from J, with 9 bases between. This CDR3 region has 11 residues. The CDR3: CATSLTYEQYF. The CDR3 DNA follows: TGTGCCACAAGCCTGACCTACGAGCAGTACTTC. Together with reference TRBV2 and TRBJ2-7, the CDR3 gives the full variable domain: EPEVTQTPSHQVTQMGQEVILRCVPISNHLYFYWYRQILGQKVEFLVSFYNNEISEKSEIFDDQFSVERPDGSNFTLKIRSTKLEDSAMYFCATSLTYEQYFGPGTRLTVT.

This rearrangement joins TRBV5-1 to TRBJ1-1; weak D call: TRBD1 (6 bases). The V gene lost 0 bases and the J gene lost 8 bases, with 14 bases spanning the gap. The germline V gene encodes CDR1 SGHRS and CDR2 YFSETQ. The CDR3 loop spans 14 amino acids. The CDR3 DNA follows: TGCGCCAGCAGCTTGGGTACAGGGCGCCTCGAAGCTTTCTTT. It specifies CASSLGTGRLEAFF.

V gene TRBV19 combines with J gene TRBJ2-2; no definite D call. The CDR3 has 15 amino acids. V was clipped by 5 bases and J by 5 bases, with 15 bases between them. Germline V gene data show CDR1 as LNHDA and CDR2 as SQIVND (reference sequence). The CDR3 spells CASSDTTTITGELFF. The CDR3 DNA reads TGTGCCAGTAGTGACACGACGACCATAACCGGGGAGCTGTTTTTT.

This chain links TRBV4-1 with TRBJ2-1; TRBD1 matches 9 bases. CDR1 and CDR2 (germline): MGHRA, YSYEKL. V lost 5 bases to trimming and J lost 6 bases; unmatched junction nucleotides: 8. The CDR3 runs 15 residues. CDR3 region: CASSSAMTGGNEQFF. CDR3 DNA sequence: TGCGCCAGCAGCAGCGCCATGACAGGGGGCAATGAGCAGTTCTTC.

This clone was seen a single time. This chain joins TRBV2 and TRBJ1-4, with 7 bases that match TRBD1. The V segment lost 9 bases and the J segment 7 bases; nucleotides outside the gene matches: 5. CDR1 is SNHLY, CDR2 FYNNEI, per germline. This CDR3 contains 12 residues. Here the CDR3 reads CARRQGGEKLFF. CDR3 nucleotides: TGTGCCAGACGACAGGGTGGTGAAAAACTGTTTTTT. Complete variable domain (other parts from reference TRBV2 and TRBJ1-4): EPEVTQTPSHQVTQMGQEVILRCVPISNHLYFYWYRQILGQKVEFLVSFYNNEISEKSEIFDDQFSVERPDGSNFTLKIRSTKLEDSAMYFCARRQGGEKLFFGSGTQLSVL.

The chain employs TRBV27 and TRBJ1-5; no firm D call. Per germline, CDR1 MNHEY and CDR2 SMNVEV (reference sequence). Trimming left V 2 bases short and J 0 bases short, with 5 bases between. The CDR3 length is 14 residues. The CDR3 spells CASSLVYSNQPQHF. DNA for the CDR3: TGTGCCAGCAGTTTAGTGTATAGCAATCAGCCCCAGCATTTT.

The chain recombines TRBV30 with TRBJ2-7; 8 nucleotides match TRBD2. V trimming: 0 bases; J trimming: 1 base; junction bases outside the gene matches: 8. Germline V lookup: CDR1 GTSNPN, CDR2 SVGIG (reference sequence). This CDR3 spans 16 amino acids. CDR3 region: CAWSVGWTSRSYEQYF. The CDR3 bases are TGTGCCTGGAGTGTAGGGTGGACTAGCAGATCCTACGAGCAGTACTTC. The full variable domain, with the rest looked up from reference TRBV30 and TRBJ2-7, is SQTIHQWPATLVQPVGSPLSLECTVEGTSNPNLYWYRQAAGRGLQLLFYSVGIGQISSEVPQNLSASRPQDRQFILSSKKLLLSDSGFYLCAWSVGWTSRSYEQYFGPGTRLTVT.

The count of this clone is one. J is TRBJ2-1 and V is TRBV4-1; 7 bases agree with TRBD1. CDR3 size: 16 residues. V gave up 1 base and J gave up 2 bases; unmatched junction bases: 5. Per germline, CDR1 MGHRA and CDR2 YSYEKL. The CDR3 spells CASSQAPGQTYNEQFF. The CDR3 DNA sequence: TGCGCCAGCAGCCAAGCCCCGGGACAGACCTACAATGAGCAGTTCTTC.

This clone was seen a single time. The chain combines TRBV3-1 (or the pseudogene TRBV3-2) with TRBJ1-1; 9 bases map to TRBD1. From germline, CDR1 is LGHDT and CDR2 YNNKEL (reference sequence). The CDR3 extends over 15 amino acids. Losses at the gene ends were 4 bases for V and 2 bases for J; bases not matched to a gene: 5. The CDR3 region is CASSRQGQGNTEAFF. The CDR3 DNA sequence: TGTGCCAGCAGCCGACAGGGACAGGGTAACACTGAAGCTTTCTTT.

The V gene is TRBV19, the J gene TRBJ2-2; maybe TRBD1 (5 bases). Germline V lookup: CDR1 LNHDA, CDR2 SQIVND (reference sequence). V was cut by 7 bases and J by 5 bases, with 17 bases left in between. This CDR3 is built from 15 residues. CDR3 sequence (DNA): TGTGCCAGTATTGGGGCGCAGGCCAGGACCGGGGAGCTGTTTTTT. It is translated as CASIGAQARTGELFF.

The chain couples TRBV6-5 to TRBJ2-7; a weak D match, TRBD1 (6 bases). This CDR3 has 14 amino acids. The germline V gene encodes CDR1 MNHEY and CDR2 SVGAGI. V lost 6 bases and J lost 1, with 13 bases in between. The CDR3, as DNA: TGTGCCAGCAGCACAACAGGGAAATCCTACGAGCAGTACTTC. Translated: CASSTTGKSYEQYF.

V gene TRBV5-4 combines with J gene TRBJ2-7; D is possibly TRBD2 (7 bases). Germline V gene data show CDR1 as SGHNT and CDR2 as YYREEE (reference sequence). The CDR3 has 14 amino acids. V shed 1 base and J shed 5 bases, with 13 bases lying between them. This CDR3 reads CASSLYRGADEQYF. The CDR3 DNA is TGTGCCAGCAGCTTGTACCGGGGGGCGGACGAGCAGTACTTC.

This rearrangement joins TRBV21-1 to TRBJ2-6; TRBD1, the D gene given by the table, was not confirmed from the DNA. TRBV21-1 is termed a pseudogene. The CDR3 runs 18 residues. The DNA for the CDR3 is TGTGCCAGCAGCACGTCGACAACGCTTCCCTCTGGGGCCAACGTCCTGACTTTC. This translates into CASSTSTTLPSGANVLTF.

V usage is TRBV10-2 and J usage is TRBJ1-4, with 11 bases that match TRBD1. This CDR3 region has 17 residues. CDR1 and CDR2 from the germline V gene are WSHSY and SAAADI. With 7 bases clipped from V and 8 bases from J, the junction kept 15 bases outside the gene matches. CDR3 DNA: TGCGCCAGCAAAGTGGACAGGGGGCTTCGGGGAAGGGAAAAACTGTTTTTT. Translated, it gives CASKVDRGLRGREKLFF.

This rearrangement joins TRBV2 to TRBJ2-5, with 9 nucleotides matching TRBD2. Germline CDR1 and CDR2: SNHLY and FYNNEI. The J segment lost 1 base and the V segment lost 1 base, leaving 4 bases of the junction unmatched. The CDR3 extends over 16 amino acids. The CDR3 DNA reads TGTGCCAGCAGTGAAGTGACTAGCGGAGTCCAAGAGACCCAGTACTTC. This translates into CASSEVTSGVQETQYF.

With regard to this clone: This sample includes further DNA sequences coding for the same CDR3. This chain joins TRBV9 and TRBJ2-3, with D possibly being TRBD2 (6 bases). The CDR3 is made up of 14 amino acids. V lost 2 bases to trimming and J lost 0 bases, with 7 bases between them. The germline CDR1 and CDR2 sequences are SGDLS and YYNGEE. The CDR3 loop is CASSVSGSTDTQYF. The CDR3 nucleotides read TGTGCCAGCAGCGTTAGCGGAAGCACAGATACGCAGTATTTT.

CDR3 loop: CASEGSGEQYF. CDR3 nucleotide sequence: TGTGCCAGTGAGGGTTCGGGGGAGCAGTACTTC. The chain carries TRBV19 and TRBJ2-7; D possibly corresponds to TRBD2 (5 bases). Germline V CDR1 and CDR2: LNHDA, SQIVND (reference sequence). The CDR3 is made up of 11 amino acids. V shed 8 bases and J shed 7 bases, with 12 bases lying between them. Supplemented by reference TRBV19 and TRBJ2-7, the full variable domain reads DGGITQSPKYLFRKEGQNVTLSCEQNLNHDAMYWYRQDPGQGLRLIYYSQIVNDFQKGDIAEGYSVSREKKESFPLTVTSAQKNPTAFYLCASEGSGEQYFGPGTRLTVT.